The clone carrying this T cell receptor (beta chain) was detected many times. Its target is unknown. This sample stems from a study of T-cell reconstitution after alpha-beta-depleted transplantation in children. General study points: One year after transplant, T-cell counts and diversity came mostly from newly produced T cells. At around two months after transplant, the alpha-beta T cells were reportedly derived from several hundred expanded clones that came from non-depleted graft cells. High day-60 TCRbeta diversity in some patients came from surviving recipient T cells and thymic progenitors.

Researchers prepared the TCRbeta library using unique molecular identifiers, the study reports. TCRdb re-called the PCR reads with MiXCR, one entry per CDR3 protein. The table records more than 15,000 distinct CDR3 sequences, roughly 5.6% of them present only once. V was shortened by 5 bases and J by 4 bases, with 11 bases between the two germline ends. CDR3 length: 13 amino acids. Per the germline V gene, CDR1 is LGHDT and CDR2 is YNNKEL (reference sequence). This receptor was obtained from a boy younger than 18 with acute lymphoblastic leukemia, due to receive a stem cell transplant. This chain uses TRBV3-1 with TRBJ1-1; TRBD1 is a possible D gene (6 bases). The sequenced sample was PBMCs, obtained before TCRalphabeta/CD19-depleted stem cell transplant. CDR3 in DNA: TGTGCCAGCAGCGCTGACAGGAGCACTGAAGCTTTCTTT. Translating gives CASSADRSTEAFF.